The source of this T cell receptor (beta chain) is a study of T cell repertoires in cytomegalovirus infection. Study details: TCR beta signatures that were public indicated CMV infection and matching HLA type.

General study results and limits: Within the response measured ex vivo, HLA-C-restricted CMV-specific TCR beta clonotypes were dominant.

The length of the CDR3 is 14 residues. The germline CDR1 and CDR2 sequences are MNHNS and SASEGT. The V end was cut by 4 bases, the J end by 0 bases, with 10 bases between. One entry per CDR3 protein, called by TCRdb with MiXCR from the reads. Among around 500,000 distinct CDR3 sequences, about 39% were seen once, and the ten largest hold 35% to 50%. In regard to this clonotype: Its antigen is currently unknown.

V usage is TRBV6-1 and J usage is TRBJ2-7, with unresolved D. The source is a human donor in good health (CMV status not recorded). Some clones in this sample may be carry-over from other donors' samples. Material: cultured PBMCs, obtained from culture after CMV antigen stimulation. The CDR3 DNA sequence: TGTGCCAGCAGTGTCGGGTGGAGCTCCTACGAGCAGTACTTC. This codes for CASSVGWSSYEQYF.